This TCR beta chain derives from a study of cytomegalovirus exposure and HLA in healthy donors. Use of 60 Vbeta and 13 Jbeta primers characterized the PCR. Clones were read by immunoSEQ multiplex PCR, and TCRdb kept only the in-frame ones, dropping some. The table includes about 140,000 clones, 75% detected once. In germline, CDR1 is SEHNR, CDR2 FQNEAQ (reference sequence). Trimming cost V 5 bases and J 0 bases, with 17 bases left between them. CDR3 length: 18 residues. The rearrangement joins TRBV7-9 to TRBJ1-6; D is perhaps TRBD1 (6 bases). The sequencing input was PBMCs. This receptor was taken from a man aged 35-49 years in good health and CMV-seronegative. This CDR3 is CASSLGGPIISYNSPLHF. CDR3 sequence (DNA): TGTGCCAGCAGCCTGGGGGGGCCCATAATCTCCTATAATTCACCCCTCCACTTT.